A single sample gave rise to the 13 T cell receptor beta chains below, sequenced in a study of blood T cells in healthy people across ages. Alongside a J-beta primer mix, a sample-barcoded 5' primer served in a second PCR lasting roughly 6 to 12 cycles. TCRdb used MiXCR to reprocess the 5' RACE reads, holding one entry per CDR3 protein. The sample carries approximately 900,000 distinct CDR3 sequences, 40% to 60% recorded once. The source material was blood. The receptors originated from a young man in good health.

There are a few counts of this clonotype. This chain joins TRBV29-1 and TRBJ2-7, with D possibly matching TRBD2 (7 bases). Germline V CDR1 and CDR2: SQVTM, ANQGSEA. The germline V and J ends were trimmed by 3 bases and 6 bases, with 12 bases remaining between them. CDR3 length: 12 amino acids. The CDR3 here is CSVEGGGTEQYF. The CDR3 nucleotides read TGCAGCGTTGAGGGAGGGGGTACCGAGCAGTACTTC.

The chain joins TRBV4-3 to TRBJ2-7; D perhaps matches TRBD2 (5 bases). V was clipped by 0 bases and J by 2 bases, with 17 bases between them. The V gene's germline CDR1 is LGHNA and CDR2 YSLEER. The CDR3 has 17 residues. CDR3 region: CASSQDRASGAAYEQYF. CDR3 DNA sequence: TGCGCCAGCAGCCAAGATAGGGCCAGCGGAGCGGCCTACGAGCAGTACTTC.

V gene TRBV12-3 or TRBV12-4 combines with J gene TRBJ2-3; tentative D call: TRBD1 (6 bases). Trimming removed 1 base at V and 8 bases at J, with 13 bases between. CDR3 length: 14 amino acids. The CDR3 region has the DNA TGTGCCAGCAGTTTAGGGACAGCTTTTGGTACGCAGTATTTT. Translation gives CASSLGTAFGTQYF.

This clonotype has more than one count but fewer than ten. The chain recombines TRBV7-9 with TRBJ2-1, with unresolved D. V gave up 5 bases and J gave up 6 bases, with 11 bases separating them. Germline V gives CDR1 SEHNR, CDR2 FQNEAQ (reference sequence). There are 13 residues in the CDR3. The DNA of the CDR3 is TGTGCCAGCAGCCCACGATTAGGCAATGAGCAGTTCTTC. It translates to CASSPRLGNEQFF. The entire variable domain, with the rest obtained from reference TRBV7-9 and TRBJ2-1, is as follows: DTGVSQNPRHKITKRGQNVTFRCDPISEHNRLYWYRQTLGQGPEFLTYFQNEAQLEKSRLLSDRFSAERPKGSFSTLEIQRTEQGDSAMYLCASSPRLGNEQFFGPGTRLTVL.

In this sample, this clonotype turned up a few times. This sequence joins TRBV7-9 and TRBJ2-7, with 7 bases aligning to TRBD1. Germline lookup yields CDR1 SEHNR and CDR2 FQNEAQ (reference sequence). The trim removed 5 bases at V and 2 bases at J, leaving 6 bases unmatched. The CDR3 covers 14 residues. In nucleotides, the CDR3 is TGTGCCAGCAGCCATCCAGGGGGAGCCTACGAGCAGTACTTC. This gives the protein CASSHPGGAYEQYF.

This clonotype was recorded a few times. The rearrangement links TRBV5-1 to TRBJ2-3; D is unresolved. The length of the CDR3 is 14 residues. In germline, CDR1 is SGHRS, CDR2 YFSETQ. V shed 0 bases and J shed 4 bases, with 9 bases lying between them. This chain's CDR3 is CASSLEGTPDTQYF. The CDR3 DNA follows: TGCGCCAGCAGCTTGGAAGGTACCCCAGATACGCAGTATTTT. Full variable domain (missing parts from reference TRBV5-1 and TRBJ2-3): KAGVTQTPRYLIKTRGQQVTLSCSPISGHRSVSWYQQTPGQGLQFLFEYFSETQRNKGNFPGRFSGRQFSNSRSEMNVSTLELGDSALYLCASSLEGTPDTQYFGPGTRLTVL.

J is TRBJ2-1 and V is TRBV20-1; 7 bases fit TRBD2. V was clipped by 3 bases and J by 2 bases; unmatched bases: 4. Germline lookup yields CDR1 DFQATT and CDR2 SNEGSKA (reference sequence). This CDR3 is 14 amino acids long. Written as DNA, the CDR3 is TGCAGTGCTAGGCCCAGCGGGACCTACAATGAGCAGTTCTTC. Translating it yields CSARPSGTYNEQFF.

The V and J genes are TRBV5-1 and TRBJ1-1, with D tentatively TRBD1 (5 bases). The V gene's germline CDR1 is SGHRS and CDR2 YFSETQ. Deletions cut 3 bases from V and 5 bases from J, with 17 bases between. This CDR3 contains 15 residues. The CDR3 DNA reads TGCGCCAGCAGCTCCCGAGACGGGGGAAATACTGAAGCTTTCTTT. Translation gives CASSSRDGGNTEAFF.

This clonotype was found a few times. The CDR3 is CASSYSTVPSGGVEQFF. CDR3 bases: TGTGCCAGCAGTTACTCGACGGTTCCTAGCGGGGGGGTTGAGCAGTTCTTC. The chain carries TRBV6-6 and TRBJ2-1; TRBD2 matches at 12 bases. Germline assignment: CDR1 MNHNY and CDR2 SVGAGI (reference sequence). The CDR3 is 17 amino acids. V lost 0 bases and J lost 9; bases outside the gene matches: 9.

The rearrangement uses TRBV27 and TRBJ2-4, with no clear D. V lost 8 bases, J lost 0 bases, and 8 bases lay in between. The CDR3 contains 13 residues. Germline V lookup: CDR1 MNHEY, CDR2 SMNVEV (reference sequence). The CDR3 bases are TGTGCCAGCGCCAATCTAGCCAAAAACATTCAGTACTTC. Translated, it gives CASANLAKNIQYF.

This clonotype was seen more than once but under ten times. This sequence joins TRBV20-1 and TRBJ2-1, with D perhaps given as TRBD1 or TRBD2 (6 bases each). Germline V gene lookup returns CDR1 DFQATT and CDR2 SNEGSKA (reference sequence). V was pared by 5 bases and J by 0 bases, with 17 bases between. The CDR3 length is 16 residues. CDR3 sequence reads: CSAPGKGGSSYNEQFF. DNA for the CDR3: TGCAGTGCTCCAGGGAAAGGGGGGTCCTCCTACAATGAGCAGTTCTTC.

The table lists this clonotype with a count of one. V gene TRBV20-1 combines with J gene TRBJ2-3; 7 bases match TRBD2. Germline CDR1 is DFQATT and CDR2 is SNEGSKA (reference sequence). After removal of 2 bases from V and 8 bases from J, the junction contained 1 base not matched to a gene. This CDR3 is 11 amino acids long. CDR3 protein: CSARQRGTQYF. The CDR3 nucleotides are TGCAGTGCTAGACAGCGGGGTACGCAGTATTTT.

The chain is built from TRBV7-2 and TRBJ2-7, with D maybe TRBD2 (6 bases). V was trimmed by 4 bases and J by 1 base, leaving 11 bases between them. In germline, CDR1 is SGHTA, CDR2 FQGNSA. CDR3 length equals 14 residues. This CDR3 is CASSYLRGSYEQYF. The CDR3 bases are TGTGCCAGCAGCTACCTTCGGGGGTCCTACGAGCAGTACTTC.